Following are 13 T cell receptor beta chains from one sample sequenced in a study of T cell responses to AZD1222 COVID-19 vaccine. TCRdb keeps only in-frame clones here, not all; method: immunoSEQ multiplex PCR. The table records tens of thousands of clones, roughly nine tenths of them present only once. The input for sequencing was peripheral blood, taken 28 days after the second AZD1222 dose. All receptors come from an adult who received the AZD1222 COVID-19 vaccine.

In DNA form, the CDR3 reads TGTGCCAGTAGGACCTCCGGGACAGGAAATCAGCCCCAGCATTTT. Translated: CASRTSGTGNQPQHF. V and J are TRBV19 and TRBJ1-5, with 8 bases fitting TRBD1. Germline CDR1 is LNHDA and CDR2 is SQIVND (reference sequence). V shed 6 bases and J 4 bases; nucleotides not matched to a gene: 8. CDR3 length: 15 amino acids.

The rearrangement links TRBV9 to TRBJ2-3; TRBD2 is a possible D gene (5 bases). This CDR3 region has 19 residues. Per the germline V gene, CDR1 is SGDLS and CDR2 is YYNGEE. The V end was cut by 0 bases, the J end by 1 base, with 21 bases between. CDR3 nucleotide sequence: TGTGCCAGCAGCGTAGATGCGGGTTATCGCCCCGTTCGCACAGATACGCAGTATTTT. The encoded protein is CASSVDAGYRPVRTDTQYF.

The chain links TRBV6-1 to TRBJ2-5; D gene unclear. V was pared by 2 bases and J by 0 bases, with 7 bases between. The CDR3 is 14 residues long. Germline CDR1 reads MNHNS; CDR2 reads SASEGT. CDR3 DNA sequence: TGTGCCAGCAGTGAATACCCGTACCAAGAGACCCAGTACTTC. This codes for CASSEYPYQETQYF.

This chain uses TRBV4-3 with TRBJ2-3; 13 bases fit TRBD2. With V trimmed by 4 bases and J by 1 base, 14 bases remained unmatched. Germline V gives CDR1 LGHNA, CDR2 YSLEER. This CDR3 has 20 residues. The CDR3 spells CASSPRKTSGGVSGTDTQYF. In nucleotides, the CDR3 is TGCGCCAGCAGCCCCCGGAAAACTAGCGGGGGGGTGTCCGGCACAGATACGCAGTATTTT.

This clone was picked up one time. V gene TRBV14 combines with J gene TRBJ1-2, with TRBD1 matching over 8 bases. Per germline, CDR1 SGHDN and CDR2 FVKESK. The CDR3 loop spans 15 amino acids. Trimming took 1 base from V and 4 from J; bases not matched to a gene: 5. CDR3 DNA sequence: TGTGCCAGCAGCCAAGTTCAGGGGGCTTCCTATGGCTACACCTTC. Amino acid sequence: CASSQVQGASYGYTF.

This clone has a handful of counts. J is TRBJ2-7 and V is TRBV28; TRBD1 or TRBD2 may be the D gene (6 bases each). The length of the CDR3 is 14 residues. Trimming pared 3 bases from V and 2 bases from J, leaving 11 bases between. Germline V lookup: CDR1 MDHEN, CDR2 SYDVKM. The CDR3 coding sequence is TGTGCCAGCAGTTTGTATGGGGGGCCCTACGAGCAGTACTTC. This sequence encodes CASSLYGGPYEQYF.

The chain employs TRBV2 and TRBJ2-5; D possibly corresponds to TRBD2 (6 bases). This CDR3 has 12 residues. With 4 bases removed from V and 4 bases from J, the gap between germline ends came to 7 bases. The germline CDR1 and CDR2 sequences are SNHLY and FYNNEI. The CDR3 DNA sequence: TGTGCCAGCAGTGTGGAGGGAGAGACCCAGTACTTC. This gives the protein CASSVEGETQYF.

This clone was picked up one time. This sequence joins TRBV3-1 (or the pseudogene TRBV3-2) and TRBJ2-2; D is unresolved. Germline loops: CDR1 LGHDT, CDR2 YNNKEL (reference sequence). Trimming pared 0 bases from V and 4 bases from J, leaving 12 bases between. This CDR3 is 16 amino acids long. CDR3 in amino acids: CASSQDTGRVTGELFF. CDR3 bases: TGTGCCAGCAGCCAAGATACCGGTAGGGTCACCGGGGAGCTGTTTTTT.

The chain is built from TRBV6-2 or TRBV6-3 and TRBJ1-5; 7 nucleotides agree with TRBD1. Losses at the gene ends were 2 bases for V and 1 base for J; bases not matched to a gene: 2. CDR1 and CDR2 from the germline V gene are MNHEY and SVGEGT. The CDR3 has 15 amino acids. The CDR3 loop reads CASSYAQGSNQPQHF. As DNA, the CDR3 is TGTGCCAGCAGTTACGCACAGGGGAGCAATCAGCCCCAGCATTTT.

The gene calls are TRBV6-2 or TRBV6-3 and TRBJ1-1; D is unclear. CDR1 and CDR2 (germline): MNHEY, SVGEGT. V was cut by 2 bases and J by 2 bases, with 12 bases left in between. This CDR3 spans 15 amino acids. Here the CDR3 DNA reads TGTGCCAGCAGTTACGGTCCGTTCGATAACACTGAAGCTTTCTTT. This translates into CASSYGPFDNTEAFF.

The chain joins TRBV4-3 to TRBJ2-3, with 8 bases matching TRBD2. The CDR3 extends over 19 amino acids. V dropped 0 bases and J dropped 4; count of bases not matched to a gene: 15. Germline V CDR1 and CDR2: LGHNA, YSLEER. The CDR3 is CASSQDPTGGAGASDTQYF. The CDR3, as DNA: TGCGCCAGCAGCCAAGACCCCACCGGCGGAGCGGGGGCCTCAGATACGCAGTATTTT.

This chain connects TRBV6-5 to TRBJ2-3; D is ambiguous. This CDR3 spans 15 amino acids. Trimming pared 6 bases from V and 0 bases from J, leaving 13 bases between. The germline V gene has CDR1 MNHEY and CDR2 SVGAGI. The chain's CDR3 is CASSPRGSSTDTQYF. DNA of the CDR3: TGTGCCAGCAGCCCCCGCGGTTCTAGCACAGATACGCAGTATTTT.

CDR3 in DNA: TGTGCCAGCAAAAACAGGGATTCTTACGAGCAGTACTTC. It yields the protein CASKNRDSYEQYF. J is TRBJ2-7 and V is TRBV27; D may be TRBD1 (6 bases). This CDR3 spans 13 amino acids. Germline lookup yields CDR1 MNHEY and CDR2 SMNVEV (reference sequence). V was trimmed by 7 bases and J by 4 bases, leaving 14 bases between them.